Each of the 15 T cell receptor beta chains below was sequenced from the same sample in a study of blood T cells in healthy people across ages. Then a second PCR, running roughly 6 to 12 cycles, was carried out with a sample-barcoded 5' primer and a J-beta primer mix. One entry per CDR3 protein, called by TCRdb with MiXCR from the 5' RACE reads. The repertoire includes about 1 million distinct CDR3 sequences, 20% to 25% of them detected once, and 0.65% to 0.95% sits in the top ten. The same data also contributed to another study, on T cells of mothers and their children.

Sequencing was performed on blood. Source of these receptors: a girl aged 2 to 10 in good health.

The V gene is TRBV20-1, the J gene TRBJ2-7; D gene unclear. The CDR3 totals 13 residues. Per germline, CDR1 DFQATT and CDR2 SNEGSKA (reference sequence). V lost 1 base and J lost 5, with 12 bases in between. The CDR3, as DNA: TGCAGTGCTAGAGGGGCGGCATCCCACGAGCAGTACTTC. As protein: CSARGAASHEQYF.

The rearrangement joins TRBV12-3 or TRBV12-4 to TRBJ2-7; D unresolved. V was cut by 6 bases and J by 1 base, with 19 bases left in between. The CDR3 length is 16 residues. The CDR3 nucleotides read TGTGCCAGCAGCCCTCTATATGCGGAGCCGTCCTACGAGCAGTACTTC. Translation: CASSPLYAEPSYEQYF.

Ten or more counts support this clonotype. The chain joins TRBV29-1 to TRBJ1-1; D unresolved. The V and J ends lost 4 bases and 0 bases respectively, with 3 bases between them. This CDR3 contains 11 residues. Germline V CDR1 and CDR2: SQVTM, ANQGSEA. The CDR3 nucleotides read TGCAGCGTTGGATTGAACACTGAAGCTTTCTTT. Translating gives CSVGLNTEAFF.

This CDR3 reads CASSSNRDREFTDTQYF. In DNA, the CDR3 is TGTGCCAGCAGCTCCAACCGGGACAGAGAGTTCACAGATACGCAGTATTTT. The rearrangement joins TRBV7-3 to TRBJ2-3; 7 bases are a match to TRBD1. The CDR3 loop spans 17 amino acids. Trimming cost V 4 bases and J 2 bases; bases outside gene matches: 12. CDR1 and CDR2 (germline): SGHTA, FQGTGA.

This clonotype was recorded a few times. This sequence joins TRBV5-1 and TRBJ2-3; D not certain. V was shortened by 3 bases and J by 4 bases, with 6 bases between the two germline ends. Per germline, CDR1 SGHRS and CDR2 YFSETQ. CDR3 length equals 12 residues. DNA for the CDR3: TGCGCCAGCAGCTCTGACGCAGATACGCAGTATTTT. Translation: CASSSDADTQYF.

A remark on this clonotype: The junction departs from the called germline gene at one end, perhaps through a read error. The chain recombines TRBV2 with TRBJ2-1; 10 nucleotides line up with TRBD1. The CDR3 is made up of 15 amino acids. In germline, CDR1 is SNHLY, CDR2 FYNNEI. The CDR3 here is CASSTGTGVHNKQFF. CDR3 nucleotides: TGTGCCAGCAGTACCGGGACAGGGGTCCACAATAAGCAGTTCTTC.

This clonotype was observed a few times. The gene calls are TRBV20-1 and TRBJ2-5; TRBD2 matches at 13 bases. In germline, CDR1 is DFQATT, CDR2 SNEGSKA (reference sequence). This CDR3 region has 18 residues. V shed 1 base and J 1 base; nucleotides not matched to a gene: 9. As DNA, the CDR3 is TGCAGTGCTAGAGGGAGAGGGGGACTAGCGGGGACCCAAGAGACCCAGTACTTC. Translated: CSARGRGGLAGTQETQYF.

This clonotype has more than one count but fewer than ten. The rearrangement joins TRBV20-1 to TRBJ2-7; D not resolved. This CDR3 spans 14 amino acids. V was clipped by 0 bases and J by 0 bases, with 9 bases between them. Germline V CDR1 and CDR2: DFQATT, SNEGSKA (reference sequence). CDR3 nucleotides: TGCAGTGCTAGAGATCTCGGCACCTCCTACGAGCAGTACTTC. This codes for CSARDLGTSYEQYF.

This clonotype was seen a few times. The rearrangement links TRBV5-6 to TRBJ2-1; D may be TRBD1 (6 bases). Germline lookup yields CDR1 SGHDT and CDR2 YYEEEE. V lost 2 bases and J lost 10, with 16 bases in between. CDR3 length: 14 residues. The CDR3 loop is CASSLGLRGSEQFF. The CDR3 nucleotides are TGTGCCAGCAGCTTAGGGCTGAGGGGGTCGGAGCAGTTCTTC.

Turning to this clonotype: At one end, the junction sequence differs from germline, possibly due to a read error. This chain links TRBV9 with TRBJ2-5; tentatively, D is TRBD1 or TRBD2 (6 bases each). The CDR3 contains 17 residues. Per germline, CDR1 SGDLS and CDR2 YYNGEE. The CDR3 sequence is CAGSVGDTGTYEETQYF. The CDR3 nucleotides read TGTGCCGGCAGCGTAGGGGACACCGGGACTTATGAAGAGACCCAGTACTTC.

The sample holds one count of this clonotype. V is TRBV3-1 and J is TRBJ2-3, with a weak D call TRBD2 (6 bases). Germline loops: CDR1 LGHDT, CDR2 YNNKEL (reference sequence). There are 15 residues in the CDR3. V lost 3 bases and J 2 bases, leaving 12 bases between the germline ends. The CDR3 nucleotides read TGTGCCAGCAGCCACTACGGGAGTGCCACAGATACGCAGTATTTT. As protein: CASSHYGSATDTQYF.

This clonotype came up a few times. The chain employs TRBV6-5 and TRBJ2-7, with D unresolved. The V gene lost 2 bases and the J gene lost 2 bases, with 7 bases spanning the gap. The CDR3 covers 13 residues. Germline V gene lookup returns CDR1 MNHEY and CDR2 SVGAGI. In DNA, the CDR3 is TGTGCCAGCAGTTACGACGGTCCCTACGAGCAGTACTTC. Translated: CASSYDGPYEQYF.

The chain uses TRBV7-9 and TRBJ1-4, with D unresolved. Germline-derived CDR1 and CDR2 are SEHNR and FQNEAQ (reference sequence). This CDR3 contains 12 residues. V was cut by 1 base and J by 8 bases, with 5 bases left in between. The DNA of the CDR3 is TGTGCCAGCAGCTTAGTCCAAGAAAAACTGTTTTTT. Translated, it gives CASSLVQEKLFF.

This clonotype was seen only a few times. CDR3 protein: CASSAPTDLTDTQYF. CDR3 nucleotide sequence: TGTGCCAGCAGCGCCCCGACGGATCTCACAGATACGCAGTATTTT. The gene calls are TRBV9 and TRBJ2-3; D is uncertain. CDR1 and CDR2 (germline): SGDLS, YYNGEE. This CDR3 has 15 amino acids. Trimming cost V 3 bases and J 2 bases, with 13 bases left between them.

This clonotype was seen many times. CDR3 nucleotides: TGTGCCAGCACGGGACAGGGCAGCGAAAAACTGTTTTTT. Translated, it gives CASTGQGSEKLFF. The V gene is TRBV25-1, the J gene TRBJ1-4, with 9 bases aligning to TRBD1. V shed 7 bases and J 8 bases; nucleotides not matched to a gene: 5. CDR3 length: 13 amino acids. In germline, CDR1 is MGHDK, CDR2 SYGVNS.